Each of the 5 T cell receptor beta chains below was sequenced from the same sample in a study of cytomegalovirus exposure and HLA in healthy donors. The PCR used 60 Vbeta and 13 Jbeta primers. Repertoires were generated with immunoSEQ multiplex PCR, while TCRdb's copy carries only in-frame clones and drops some. The data hold some 100,000 clones, with 81% observed a single time. Sequencing input: PBMCs. The receptors originated from a young woman in good health and CMV-seronegative.

This chain joins TRBV4-3 and TRBJ2-3; 10 bases align to TRBD2. The germline V gene has CDR1 LGHNA and CDR2 YSLEER. The CDR3 totals 18 residues. V shed 1 base, J shed 1 base, and the junction held 8 bases outside the gene matches. CDR3 residues: CASSQGAASGSGTDTQYF. CDR3 bases: TGCGCCAGCAGCCAAGGCGCAGCTAGCGGGAGCGGCACAGATACGCAGTATTTT.

The J gene is TRBJ2-5, the V gene TRBV28; TRBD1 matches at 11 bases. Germline loops: CDR1 MDHEN, CDR2 SYDVKM. With V trimmed by 3 bases and J by 4 bases, 7 bases remained unmatched. The length of the CDR3 is 16 residues. The CDR3, as DNA: TGTGCCAGCAGTTTTTCGTCTGGGACAGGGGGAGAGACCCAGTACTTC. It yields the protein CASSFSSGTGGETQYF.

V gene TRBV18 combines with J gene TRBJ1-2; perhaps TRBD1 as D (6 bases). The V gene's germline CDR1 is KGHSH and CDR2 LQKENI. The CDR3 runs to 12 residues. The germline V and J ends were trimmed by 3 bases and 8 bases, with 10 bases remaining between them. The CDR3 bases are TGTGCCAGCTCACCGGCGCAGGGGGGCTACACCTTC. Protein product: CASSPAQGGYTF.

In its sample, this clone was seen once. The rearrangement links TRBV28 to TRBJ2-5; 7 nucleotides align to TRBD2. Trimming at V came to 4 bases and at J to 7 bases, leaving 12 bases not matched to a gene. The CDR3 covers 15 residues. The germline CDR1 and CDR2 sequences are MDHEN and SYDVKM. This CDR3 reads CASSYGLGGLMTQYF. Written as DNA, the CDR3 is TGTGCCAGCAGTTACGGACTAGGAGGTTTAATGACCCAGTACTTC.

This rearrangement joins TRBV6-1 to TRBJ2-5; possible D gene TRBD1, 5 bases. The CDR3 consists of 13 residues. Germline-derived CDR1 and CDR2 are MNHNS and SASEGT. The germline V and J ends were trimmed by 8 bases and 4 bases, with 14 bases remaining between them. The CDR3 DNA follows: TGTGCCAGCTTAAGGGGTGAGCGAGAGACCCAGTACTTC. Encoded protein: CASLRGERETQYF.